The present T cell receptor (beta chain) was sequenced within a study of CD8+ T cells in alopecia areata listed by TCRdb under 2018. At the level of the whole study: The treated patients took part in an open-label pilot trial in which moderate-to-severe alopecia areata was treated with oral tofacitinib at 5 to 10 mg twice daily. Patients stayed on tofacitinib for 6 to 18 months and then had 6 months of follow-up off drug so that delayed response and recurrence could be assessed. The study used high-throughput TCRbeta sequencing to examine T cell clonal expansion in alopecia areata, in both the C3H/HeJ mouse model and human patients. On the human side, TCRbeta sequencing was run on scalp tissue and on sorted CD4+ and CD8+ peripheral blood T cells from healthy controls and from alopecia areata patients with either patchy or totalis/universalis disease. Biopsies were taken from tofacitinib-treated patients at baseline and at 4 and 24 weeks of treatment, and a later scalp biopsy was taken in several of the tofacitinib-treated patients. Scalp clonality was compared across normal scalp (n=4), patchy alopecia areata scalp (n=8), and alopecia totalis/universalis scalp (n=8). RNA came from the PAXgene miRNA kit for fixed scalp, the miRNeasy kit for PBMCs, and the RNeasy kit for mouse skin. Amplification of TCRbeta CDR3 regions was done by immunoSEQ multiplex PCR using 35 Vbeta forward primers and 13 Jbeta reverse primers.

The library was produced with the immunoSEQ multiplex PCR assay. To provide template for TCR sequencing, every sample had RNA extracted and reverse transcribed into cDNA. First-strand cDNA was synthesized with SuperScript III using a 2:1 mix of oligo-dT and random hexamers. A synthetic immune receptor repertoire was used to gauge amplification bias, and whatever bias remained was removed computationally. In the paper's pipeline: Raw reads were preprocessed to remove errors, and CDR3 was defined by IMGT conventions from the conserved cysteine to phenylalanine. Clonality was calculated as 1 minus Shannon entropy normalized by log2 of the number of productive unique TCRs. Whether scalp clones were CD4 or CD8 was inferred by matching scalp TCRbeta sequences against CD4 and CD8 repertoires sorted from blood. The source is immuneACCESS, and TCRdb retained only in-frame sequences with V and J called. Part of the clones is not carried over; for the studies checked, unresolved V genes explain less than half of this, and the remainder is unexplained. Clone size and V and J calls were adopted from that table, with D and trimming inferred from the DNA. This sample lists around 250,000 clones; roughly 69% were detected once. The top ten hold approximately 1.2% of the sample.

The paper as a whole reports these results and caveats: Unlike mouse skin, which is dominated by gammadelta T cells, normal human skin has resident alphabeta T cells that are also sequenced, and this complicates analysis of the scalp TCR repertoire. Higher clonality and more expanded CD8+ clones were observed in lesional scalp than in normal scalp, particularly in alopecia totalis/universalis, a finding suggestive of antigenic drive. Compared with mice, TCR sequences shared between patients were less clear, possibly partly because of HLA diversity across the patient population.

The time point label, read with the paper, signifies: baseline before oral tofacitinib. Lesional scalp punch biopsies and peripheral blood were collected from alopecia areata patients. After PBMCs were isolated by density centrifugation and stained for CD3, CD4 and CD8, a FACSAria was used to sort CD4+ and CD8+ T cells. Points on this clone: Its antigen is currently not known. No qualities accompany the bases; no much larger clone lies one base away.

V was cut back by 0 bases and J by 1 base, leaving a gap of 6 bases between them. Reading the germline V gene gives CDR1 SGDLS and CDR2 YYNGEE. Inclusive of the bounding cysteine and phenylalanine, the CDR3 is 14 residues long. Only the CDR3 region is kept as DNA, spanning 42 bases read in frame from base 1. The clonotype comes from a human donor with alopecia areata. This receptor chain uses TRBV9 and TRBJ2-3; no D gene is confidently identified. Material: CD4+ T cells sorted from blood, obtained at week 0. The sequenced DNA: TGTGCCAGCAGCGTAGCGGCAGGCACAGATACGCAGTATTTT. It specifies CASSVAAGTDTQYF.